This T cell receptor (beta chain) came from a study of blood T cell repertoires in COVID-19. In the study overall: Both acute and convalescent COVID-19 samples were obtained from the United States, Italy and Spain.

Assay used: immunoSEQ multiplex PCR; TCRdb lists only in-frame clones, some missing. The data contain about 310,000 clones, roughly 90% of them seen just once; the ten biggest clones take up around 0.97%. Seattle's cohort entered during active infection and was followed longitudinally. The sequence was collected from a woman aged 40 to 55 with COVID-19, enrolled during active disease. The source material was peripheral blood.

The CDR3 DNA follows: TGTGCCAGCAGCTCCCCAACCACAGGGAGGGGGACTGAAGCTTTCTTT. It codes for CASSSPTTGRGTEAFF. The chain has TRBV5-4 and TRBJ1-1; D might be TRBD1 (6 bases). The CDR3 covers 16 residues. Looked up from germline, CDR1 is SGHNT and CDR2 is YYREEE (reference sequence). Trimming took off 3 bases at V and 5 bases at J, with 20 bases between the two ends. Full variable domain (remainder filled in from reference TRBV5-4 and TRBJ1-1): ETGVTQSPTHLIKTRGQQVTLRCSSQSGHNTVSWYQQALGQGPQFIFQYYREEENGRGNFPPRFSGLQFPNYSSELNVNALELDDSALYLCASSSPTTGRGTEAFFGQGTRLTVV.